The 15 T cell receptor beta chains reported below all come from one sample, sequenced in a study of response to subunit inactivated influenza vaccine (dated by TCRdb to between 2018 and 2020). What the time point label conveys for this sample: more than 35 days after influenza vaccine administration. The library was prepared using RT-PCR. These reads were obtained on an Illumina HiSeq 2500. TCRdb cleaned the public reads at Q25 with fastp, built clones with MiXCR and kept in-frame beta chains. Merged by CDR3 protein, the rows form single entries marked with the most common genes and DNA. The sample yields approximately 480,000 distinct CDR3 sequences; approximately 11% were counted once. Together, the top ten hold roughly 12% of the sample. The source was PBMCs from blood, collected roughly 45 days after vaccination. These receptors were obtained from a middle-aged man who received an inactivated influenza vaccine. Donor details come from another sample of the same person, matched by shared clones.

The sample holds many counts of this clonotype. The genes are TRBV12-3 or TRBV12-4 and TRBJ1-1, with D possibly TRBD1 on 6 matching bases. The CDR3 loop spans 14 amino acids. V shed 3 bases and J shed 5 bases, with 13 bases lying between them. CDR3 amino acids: CASSLGPGATEAFF. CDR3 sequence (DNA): TGTGCCAGCAGTTTGGGCCCAGGGGCTACTGAAGCTTTCTTT.

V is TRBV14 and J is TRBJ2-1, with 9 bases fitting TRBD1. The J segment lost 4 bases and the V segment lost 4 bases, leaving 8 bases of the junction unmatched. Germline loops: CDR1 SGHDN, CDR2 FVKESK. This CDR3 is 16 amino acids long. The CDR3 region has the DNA TGTGCCAGCAGCCGCCAGGGACAGGGTATTTACAATGAGCAGTTCTTC. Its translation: CASSRQGQGIYNEQFF. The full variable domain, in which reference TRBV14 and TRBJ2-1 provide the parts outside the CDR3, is EAGVTQFPSHSVIEKGQTVTLRCDPISGHDNLYWYRRVMGKEIKFLLHFVKESKQDESGMPNNRFLAERTGGTYSTLKVQPAELEDSGVYFCASSRQGQGIYNEQFFGPGTRLTVL.

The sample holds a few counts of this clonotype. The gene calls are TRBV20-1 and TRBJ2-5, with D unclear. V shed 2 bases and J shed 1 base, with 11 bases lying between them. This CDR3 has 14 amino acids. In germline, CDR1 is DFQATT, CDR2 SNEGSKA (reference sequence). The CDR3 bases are TGCAGTGCTAGAAAGGCGAGGTTCCAAGAGACCCAGTACTTC. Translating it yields CSARKARFQETQYF.

The CDR3 loop reads CSARGTRDRGPEQYF. The CDR3 DNA follows: TGCAGTGCTAGAGGGACCCGGGACAGGGGGCCCGAGCAGTACTTC. This rearrangement joins TRBV20-1 to TRBJ2-7; 12 bases align to TRBD1. This CDR3 has 15 residues. The V gene end was trimmed by 1 base and the J gene end by 6 bases; junction bases not matched to a gene: 7. CDR1 and CDR2 from the germline V gene are DFQATT and SNEGSKA (reference sequence).

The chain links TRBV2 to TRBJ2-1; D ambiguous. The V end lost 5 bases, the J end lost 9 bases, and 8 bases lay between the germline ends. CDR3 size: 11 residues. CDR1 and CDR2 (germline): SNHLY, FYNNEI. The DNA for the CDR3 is TGTGCCAGCAGTTCGTTTTCTGAGCAGTTCTTC. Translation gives CASSSFSEQFF.

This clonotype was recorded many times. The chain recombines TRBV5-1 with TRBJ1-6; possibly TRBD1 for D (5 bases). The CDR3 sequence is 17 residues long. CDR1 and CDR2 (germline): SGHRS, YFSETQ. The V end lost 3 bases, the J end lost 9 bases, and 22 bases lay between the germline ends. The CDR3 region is CASSSTSTNGAGSPLHF. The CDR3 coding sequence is TGCGCCAGCAGCTCGACTTCCACTAATGGGGCGGGTTCACCCCTCCACTTT.

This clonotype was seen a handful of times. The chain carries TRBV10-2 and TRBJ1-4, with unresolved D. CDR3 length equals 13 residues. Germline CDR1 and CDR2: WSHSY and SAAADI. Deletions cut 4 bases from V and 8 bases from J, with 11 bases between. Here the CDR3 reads CASSVMWGEKLFF. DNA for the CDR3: TGCGCCAGCAGTGTGATGTGGGGAGAAAAACTGTTTTTT.

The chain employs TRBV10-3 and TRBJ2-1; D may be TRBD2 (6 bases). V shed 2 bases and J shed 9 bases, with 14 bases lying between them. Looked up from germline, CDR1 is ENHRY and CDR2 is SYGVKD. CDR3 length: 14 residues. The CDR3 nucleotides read TGTGCCATCAGTGAGGGCGGGGACGCAAGTGAGCAGTTCTTC. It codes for CAISEGGDASEQFF.

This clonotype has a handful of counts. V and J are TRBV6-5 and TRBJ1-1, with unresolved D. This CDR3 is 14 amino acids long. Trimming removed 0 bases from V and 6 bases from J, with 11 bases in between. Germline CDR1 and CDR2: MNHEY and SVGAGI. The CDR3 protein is CASSYSGSAPEAFF. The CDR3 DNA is TGTGCCAGCAGTTACTCCGGGAGTGCGCCTGAAGCTTTCTTT.

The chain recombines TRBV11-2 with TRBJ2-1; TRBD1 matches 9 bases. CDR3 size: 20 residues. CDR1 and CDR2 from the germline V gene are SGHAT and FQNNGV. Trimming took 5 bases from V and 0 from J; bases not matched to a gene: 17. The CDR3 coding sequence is TGTGCCAGCAGCGGGTCCGGGACAGGGTTAGTCTCGAGCTCCTACAATGAGCAGTTCTTC. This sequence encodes CASSGSGTGLVSSSYNEQFF. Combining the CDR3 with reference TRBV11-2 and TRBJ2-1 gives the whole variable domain EAGVAQSPRYKIIEKRQSVAFWCNPISGHATLYWYQQILGQGPKLLIQFQNNGVVDDSQLPKDRFSAERLKGVDSTLKIQPAKLEDSAVYLCASSGSGTGLVSSSYNEQFFGPGTRLTVL.

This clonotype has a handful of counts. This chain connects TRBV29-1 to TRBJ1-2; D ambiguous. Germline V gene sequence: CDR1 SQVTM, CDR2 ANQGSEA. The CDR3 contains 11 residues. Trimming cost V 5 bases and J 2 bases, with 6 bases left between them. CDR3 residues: CSVQGNYGYTF. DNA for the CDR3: TGCAGCGTTCAAGGCAACTATGGCTACACCTTC.

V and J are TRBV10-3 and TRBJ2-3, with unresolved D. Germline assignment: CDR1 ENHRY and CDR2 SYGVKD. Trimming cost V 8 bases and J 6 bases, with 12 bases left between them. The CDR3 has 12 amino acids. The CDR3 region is CAIAASIDTQYF. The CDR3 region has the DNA TGTGCCATCGCGGCAAGTATTGATACGCAGTATTTT.

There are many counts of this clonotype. The DNA of the CDR3 is TGTGCCAGCTCACCACCGGTTGGAACAGGGTGGAAGACCCAGTACTTC. It encodes CASSPPVGTGWKTQYF. V is TRBV18 and J is TRBJ2-5; D is possibly TRBD1 (6 bases). The CDR3 sequence is 16 residues long. Germline V gene sequence: CDR1 KGHSH, CDR2 LQKENI. The V and J ends lost 0 bases and 6 bases respectively, with 17 bases between them. The complete variable domain, with remaining parts taken from reference TRBV18 and TRBJ2-5, reads NAGVMQNPRHLVRRRGQEARLRCSPMKGHSHVYWYRQLPEEGLKFMVYLQKENIIDESGMPKERFSAEFPKEGPSILRIQQVVRGDSAAYFCASSPPVGTGWKTQYFGPGTRLLVL.

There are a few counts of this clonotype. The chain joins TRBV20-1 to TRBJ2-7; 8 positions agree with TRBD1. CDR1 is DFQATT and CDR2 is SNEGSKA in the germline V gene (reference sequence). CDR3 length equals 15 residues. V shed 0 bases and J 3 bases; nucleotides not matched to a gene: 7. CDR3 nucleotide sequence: TGCAGTGCTAGAGATCAGGACAGGGTAGGCTACGAGCAGTACTTC. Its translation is CSARDQDRVGYEQYF.

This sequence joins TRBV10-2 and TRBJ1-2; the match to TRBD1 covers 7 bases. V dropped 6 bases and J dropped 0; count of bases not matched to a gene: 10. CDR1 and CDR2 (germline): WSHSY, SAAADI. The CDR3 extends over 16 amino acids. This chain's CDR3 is CASSPNTGTANYGYTF. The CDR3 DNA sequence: TGCGCCAGCAGCCCAAACACAGGGACAGCTAACTATGGCTACACCTTC.